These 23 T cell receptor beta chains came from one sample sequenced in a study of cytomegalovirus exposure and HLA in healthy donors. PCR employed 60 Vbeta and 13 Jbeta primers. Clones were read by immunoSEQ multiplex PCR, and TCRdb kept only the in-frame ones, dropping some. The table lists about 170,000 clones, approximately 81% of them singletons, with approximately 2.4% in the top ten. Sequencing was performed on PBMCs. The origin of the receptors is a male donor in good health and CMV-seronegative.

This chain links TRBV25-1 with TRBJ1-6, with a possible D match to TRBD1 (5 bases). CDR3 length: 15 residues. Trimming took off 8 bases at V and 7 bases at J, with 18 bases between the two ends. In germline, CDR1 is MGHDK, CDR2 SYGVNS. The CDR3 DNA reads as TGTGCCAGCGGGGGGACGAGGTTATTGAATTCACCCCTCCACTTT. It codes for CASGGTRLLNSPLHF. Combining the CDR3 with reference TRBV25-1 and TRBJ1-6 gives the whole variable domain EADIYQTPRYLVIGTGKKITLECSQTMGHDKMYWYQQDPGMELHLIHYSYGVNSTEKGDLSSESTVSRIRTEHFPLTLESARPSHTSQYLCASGGTRLLNSPLHFGNGTRLTVT.

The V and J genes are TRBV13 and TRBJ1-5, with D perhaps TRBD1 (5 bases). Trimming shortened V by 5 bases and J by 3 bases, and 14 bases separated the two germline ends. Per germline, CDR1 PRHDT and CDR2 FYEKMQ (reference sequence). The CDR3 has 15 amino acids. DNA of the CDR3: TGTGCCAGCAGCCCAGACAGAGCGAACAATCAGCCCCAGCATTTT. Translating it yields CASSPDRANNQPQHF.

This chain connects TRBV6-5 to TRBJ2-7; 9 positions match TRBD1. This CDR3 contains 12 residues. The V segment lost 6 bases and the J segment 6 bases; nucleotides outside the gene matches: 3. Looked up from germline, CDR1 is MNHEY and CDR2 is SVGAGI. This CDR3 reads CASSRTGAEQYF. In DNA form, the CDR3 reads TGTGCCAGCAGCCGGACAGGGGCCGAGCAGTACTTC.

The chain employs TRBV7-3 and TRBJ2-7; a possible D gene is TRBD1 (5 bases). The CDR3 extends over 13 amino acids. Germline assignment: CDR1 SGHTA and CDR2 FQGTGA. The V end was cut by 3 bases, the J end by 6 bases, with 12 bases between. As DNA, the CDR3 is TGTGCCAGCAGCTTCGACAGCCTTAGCGAGCAGTACTTC. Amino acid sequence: CASSFDSLSEQYF. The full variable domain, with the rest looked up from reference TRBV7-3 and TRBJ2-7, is GAGVSQTPSNKVTEKGKYVELRCDPISGHTALYWYRQSLGQGPEFLIYFQGTGAADDSGLPNDRFFAVRPEGSVSTLKIQRTERGDSAVYLCASSFDSLSEQYFGPGTRLTVT.

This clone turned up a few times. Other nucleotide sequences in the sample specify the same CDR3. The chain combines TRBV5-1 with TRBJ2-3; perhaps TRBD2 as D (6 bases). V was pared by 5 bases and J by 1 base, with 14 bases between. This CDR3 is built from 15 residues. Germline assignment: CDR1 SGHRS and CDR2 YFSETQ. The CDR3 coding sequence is TGCGCCAGCAGTTTAAGGGGACTCGGCACAGATACGCAGTATTTT. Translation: CASSLRGLGTDTQYF.

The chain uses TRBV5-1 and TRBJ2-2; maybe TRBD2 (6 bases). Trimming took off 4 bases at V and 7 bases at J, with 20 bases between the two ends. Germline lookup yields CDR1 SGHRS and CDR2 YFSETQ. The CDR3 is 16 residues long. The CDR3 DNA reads TGCGCCAGCAGCCCGGCCTCCGGGACTTCATACGGGGAGCTGTTTTTT. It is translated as CASSPASGTSYGELFF.

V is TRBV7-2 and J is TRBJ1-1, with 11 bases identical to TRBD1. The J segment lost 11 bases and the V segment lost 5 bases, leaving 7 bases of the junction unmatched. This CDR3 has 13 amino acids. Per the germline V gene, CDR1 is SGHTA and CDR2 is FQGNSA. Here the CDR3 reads CASSPDRGLLAFF. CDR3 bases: TGTGCCAGCAGCCCGGACAGGGGGCTTTTGGCTTTCTTT.

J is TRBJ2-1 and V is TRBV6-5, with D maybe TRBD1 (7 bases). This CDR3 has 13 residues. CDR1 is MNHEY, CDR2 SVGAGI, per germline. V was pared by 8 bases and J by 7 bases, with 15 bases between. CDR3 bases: TGTGCCAGCTCCCGCAGGGGGGAGAATGAGCAGTTCTTC. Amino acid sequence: CASSRRGENEQFF.

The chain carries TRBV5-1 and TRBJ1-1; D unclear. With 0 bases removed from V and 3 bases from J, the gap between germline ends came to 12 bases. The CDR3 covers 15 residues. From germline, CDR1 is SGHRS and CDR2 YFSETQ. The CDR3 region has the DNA TGCGCCAGCAGCTTGGGGGCGGGCGGGTACACTGAAGCTTTCTTT. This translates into CASSLGAGGYTEAFF.

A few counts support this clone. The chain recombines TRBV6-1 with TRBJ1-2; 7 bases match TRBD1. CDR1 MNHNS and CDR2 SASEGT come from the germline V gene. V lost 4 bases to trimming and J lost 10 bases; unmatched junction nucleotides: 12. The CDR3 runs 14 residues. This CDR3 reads CASSGGRQGFHYTF. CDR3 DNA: TGTGCCAGCAGTGGTGGACGACAGGGCTTTCACTACACCTTC.

CDR3 nucleotide sequence: TGTGCCAGCATGAGCTCTGGGGCCAACGTCCTGACTTTC. Protein sequence: CASMSSGANVLTF. The genes are TRBV6-1 and TRBJ2-6; unclear D gene. The CDR3 has 13 residues. CDR1 MNHNS and CDR2 SASEGT come from the germline V gene. The ends were cut back, 7 bases at V and 0 bases at J, with 4 bases in the middle.

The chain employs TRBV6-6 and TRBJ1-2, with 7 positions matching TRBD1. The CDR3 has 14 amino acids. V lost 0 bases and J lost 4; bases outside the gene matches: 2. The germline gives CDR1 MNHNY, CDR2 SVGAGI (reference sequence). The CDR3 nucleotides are TGTGCCAGCAGTTACTCGGCAGGGGGCTATGGCTACACCTTC. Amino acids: CASSYSAGGYGYTF.

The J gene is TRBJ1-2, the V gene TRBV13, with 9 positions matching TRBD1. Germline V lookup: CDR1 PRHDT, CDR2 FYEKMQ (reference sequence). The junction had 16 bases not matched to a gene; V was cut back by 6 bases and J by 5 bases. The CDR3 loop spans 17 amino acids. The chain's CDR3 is CASRLTGTGRITYGYTF. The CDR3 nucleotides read TGTGCCAGCAGACTAACCGGGACAGGGCGGATAACTTATGGCTACACCTTC.

CDR3 coding DNA: TGTGCCAGCAGCCCCGCGGGGAGAAACTATGGCTACACCTTC. Translating gives CASSPAGRNYGYTF. This sequence joins TRBV7-9 and TRBJ1-2; D remains ambiguous. V lost 5 bases and J 2 bases, leaving 12 bases between the germline ends. The CDR3 is 14 residues long. The germline CDR1 and CDR2 sequences are SEHNR and FQNEAQ (reference sequence). Full variable domain (rest looked up from reference TRBV7-9 and TRBJ1-2): DTGVSQNPRHKITKRGQNVTFRCDPISEHNRLYWYRQTLGQGPEFLTYFQNEAQLEKSRLLSDRFSAERPKGSFSTLEIQRTEQGDSAMYLCASSPAGRNYGYTFGSGTRLTVV.

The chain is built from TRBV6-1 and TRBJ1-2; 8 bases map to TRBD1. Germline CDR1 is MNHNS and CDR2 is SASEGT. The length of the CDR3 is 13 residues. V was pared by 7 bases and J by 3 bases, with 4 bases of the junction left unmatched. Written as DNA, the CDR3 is TGTGCCAGCAAGGGGACAGGATACTATGGCTACACCTTC. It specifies CASKGTGYYGYTF.

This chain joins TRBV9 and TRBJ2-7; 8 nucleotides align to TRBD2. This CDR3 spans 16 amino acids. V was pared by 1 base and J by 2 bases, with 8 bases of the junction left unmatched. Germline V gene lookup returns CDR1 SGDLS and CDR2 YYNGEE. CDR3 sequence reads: CASSVRTSGGAYEQYF. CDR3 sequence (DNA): TGTGCCAGCAGCGTAAGAACTAGCGGAGGAGCCTACGAGCAGTACTTC.

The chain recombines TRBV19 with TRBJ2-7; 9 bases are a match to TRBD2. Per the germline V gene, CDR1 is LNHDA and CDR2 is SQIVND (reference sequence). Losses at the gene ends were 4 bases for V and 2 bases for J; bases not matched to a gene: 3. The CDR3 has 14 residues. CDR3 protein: CASSTLAGTYEQYF. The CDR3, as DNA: TGTGCCAGTAGTACCCTAGCGGGAACCTACGAGCAGTACTTC. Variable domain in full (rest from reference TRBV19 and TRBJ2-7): DGGITQSPKYLFRKEGQNVTLSCEQNLNHDAMYWYRQDPGQGLRLIYYSQIVNDFQKGDIAEGYSVSREKKESFPLTVTSAQKNPTAFYLCASSTLAGTYEQYFGPGTRLTVT.

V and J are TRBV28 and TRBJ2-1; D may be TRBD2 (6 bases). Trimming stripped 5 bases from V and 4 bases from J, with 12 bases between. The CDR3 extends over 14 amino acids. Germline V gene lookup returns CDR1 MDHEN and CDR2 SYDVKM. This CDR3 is CASSGPGLYNEQFF. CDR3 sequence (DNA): TGTGCCAGCAGTGGACCGGGACTTTACAATGAGCAGTTCTTC.

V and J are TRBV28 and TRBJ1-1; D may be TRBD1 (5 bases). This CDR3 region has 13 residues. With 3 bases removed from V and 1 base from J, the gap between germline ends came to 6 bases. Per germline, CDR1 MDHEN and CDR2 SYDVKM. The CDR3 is CASSLQGNTEAFF. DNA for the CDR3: TGTGCCAGCAGTTTGCAGGGGAACACTGAAGCTTTCTTT.

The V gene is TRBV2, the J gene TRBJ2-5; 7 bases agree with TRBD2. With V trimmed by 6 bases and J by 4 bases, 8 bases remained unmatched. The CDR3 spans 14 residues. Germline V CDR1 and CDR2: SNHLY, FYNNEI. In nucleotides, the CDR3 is TGTGCCAGCAGACCCCGGACTAGATTAGAGACCCAGTACTTC. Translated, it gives CASRPRTRLETQYF.

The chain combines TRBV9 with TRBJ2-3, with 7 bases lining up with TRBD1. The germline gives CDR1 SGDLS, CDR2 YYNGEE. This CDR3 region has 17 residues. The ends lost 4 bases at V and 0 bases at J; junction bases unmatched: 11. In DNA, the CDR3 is TGTGCCAGCAGCTCTCAACAGGGGACATCTAGCACAGATACGCAGTATTTT. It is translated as CASSSQQGTSSTDTQYF. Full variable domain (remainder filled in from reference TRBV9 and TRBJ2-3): DSGVTQTPKHLITATGQRVTLRCSPRSGDLSVYWYQQSLDQGLQFLIQYYNGEERAKGNILERFSAQQFPDLHSELNLSSLELGDSALYFCASSSQQGTSSTDTQYFGPGTRLTVL.

CDR3 loop: CASLGQENSPLHF. DNA of the CDR3: TGTGCCAGTCTGGGGCAGGAGAATTCACCCCTCCACTTT. The rearrangement uses TRBV18 and TRBJ1-6; D might be TRBD1 (5 bases). From germline, CDR1 is KGHSH and CDR2 LQKENI. The CDR3 consists of 13 residues. V lost 9 bases and J 7 bases, leaving 13 bases between the germline ends. Full variable domain (outside the CDR3, taken from reference TRBV18 and TRBJ1-6): NAGVMQNPRHLVRRRGQEARLRCSPMKGHSHVYWYRQLPEEGLKFMVYLQKENIIDESGMPKERFSAEFPKEGPSILRIQQVVRGDSAAYFCASLGQENSPLHFGNGTRLTVT.

DNA of the CDR3: TGTGCCAGCAGTTCCCACTACGAGCAGTACTTC. This sequence encodes CASSSHYEQYF. The rearrangement joins TRBV28 to TRBJ2-7, with unresolved D. The germline V gene encodes CDR1 MDHEN and CDR2 SYDVKM. The length of the CDR3 is 11 residues. Trimming left V 4 bases short and J 3 bases short, with 4 bases between.